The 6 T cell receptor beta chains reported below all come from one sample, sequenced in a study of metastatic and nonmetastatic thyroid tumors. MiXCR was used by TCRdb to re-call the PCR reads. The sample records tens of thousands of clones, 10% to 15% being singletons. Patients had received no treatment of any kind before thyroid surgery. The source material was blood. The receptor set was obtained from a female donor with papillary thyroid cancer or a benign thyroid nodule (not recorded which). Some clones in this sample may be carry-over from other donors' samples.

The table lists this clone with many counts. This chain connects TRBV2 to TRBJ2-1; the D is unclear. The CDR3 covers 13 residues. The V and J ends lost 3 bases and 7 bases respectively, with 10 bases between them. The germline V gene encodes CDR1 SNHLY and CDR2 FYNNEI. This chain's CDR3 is CASSDPVRNEQFF. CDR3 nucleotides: TGTGCCAGCAGTGACCCCGTTAGGAATGAGCAGTTCTTC.

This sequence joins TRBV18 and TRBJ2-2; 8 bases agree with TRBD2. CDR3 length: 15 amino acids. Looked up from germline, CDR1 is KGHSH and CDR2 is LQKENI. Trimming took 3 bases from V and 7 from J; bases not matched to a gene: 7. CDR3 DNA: TGTGCCAGCTCACCGGACGGGAGGGCCATCGGGGAGCTGTTTTTT. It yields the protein CASSPDGRAIGELFF.

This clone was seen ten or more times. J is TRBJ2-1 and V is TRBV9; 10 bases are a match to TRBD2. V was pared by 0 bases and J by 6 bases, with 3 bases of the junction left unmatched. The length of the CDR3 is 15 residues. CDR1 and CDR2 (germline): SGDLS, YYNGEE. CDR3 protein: CASSVALAGANEQFF. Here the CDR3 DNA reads TGTGCCAGCAGCGTAGCCCTAGCGGGAGCCAATGAGCAGTTCTTC.

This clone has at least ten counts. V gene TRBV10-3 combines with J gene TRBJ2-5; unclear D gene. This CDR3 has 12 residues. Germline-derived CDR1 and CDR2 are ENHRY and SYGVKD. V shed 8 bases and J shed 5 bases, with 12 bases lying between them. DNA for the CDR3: TGTGCCATCGGCTCTACGAGGGAGACCCAGTACTTC. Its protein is CAIGSTRETQYF.

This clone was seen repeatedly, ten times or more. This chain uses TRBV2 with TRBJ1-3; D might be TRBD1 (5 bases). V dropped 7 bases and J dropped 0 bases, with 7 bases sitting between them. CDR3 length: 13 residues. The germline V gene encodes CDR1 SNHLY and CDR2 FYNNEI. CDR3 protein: CASMGDSGNTIYF. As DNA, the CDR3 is TGTGCCAGCATGGGGGACTCTGGAAACACCATATATTTT.

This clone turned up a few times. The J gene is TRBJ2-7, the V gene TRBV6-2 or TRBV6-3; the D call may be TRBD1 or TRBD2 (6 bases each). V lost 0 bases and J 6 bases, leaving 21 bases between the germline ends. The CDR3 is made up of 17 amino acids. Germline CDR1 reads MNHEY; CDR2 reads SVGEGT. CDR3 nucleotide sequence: TGTGCCAGCAGTTACTCGATGGGTACAGGGACTCTCAGCGAGCAGTACTTC. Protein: CASSYSMGTGTLSEQYF.